The 11 T cell receptor beta chains reported below all come from one sample, sequenced in a study of vaccination and CD4 T cells after COVID-19. Cultured CD4+ T-cell DNA underwent Oncomine TCR Beta short-read sequencing. TCRdb reprocessed the PCR reads via MiXCR and lists one record per CDR3 protein. Counted here are about 14,000 distinct CDR3 sequences, less than 65% occurring once; the ten biggest clones make up roughly 10%. The sample's treatment: roughly ten-day PBMC culture with coronavirus spike peptide pools or control peptides (ViraFEST assay). The antigens for these receptors are not known. This specimen was CD4+ T cells from blood, cultured in vitro, taken before SARS-CoV-2 vaccination. Receptor source: a human donor who had recovered from COVID-19.

The chain employs TRBV27 and TRBJ1-2, with 10 nucleotides matching TRBD1. This CDR3 region has 15 residues. Germline CDR1 MNHEY, CDR2 SMNVEV (reference sequence). Germline trimming cut 6 bases from V and 6 bases from J; bases unmatched to any gene: 10. The CDR3 loop reads CASRITGQGINGYTF. In DNA form, the CDR3 reads TGTGCCAGCAGAATTACGGGACAGGGGATTAATGGCTACACCTTC.

This clonotype was seen a single time. The genes are TRBV7-8 and TRBJ1-5; D remains ambiguous. Germline V gene lookup returns CDR1 SGHVS and CDR2 FQNEAQ. The length of the CDR3 is 15 residues. V was clipped by 4 bases and J by 7 bases, with 17 bases between them. CDR3 residues: CASSSDRLWEQPQHF. The CDR3 region has the DNA TGTGCCAGCAGCTCAGATCGCCTCTGGGAGCAGCCCCAGCATTTT.

This clonotype was recorded a few times. CDR3 region: CASSLSGGQLGYTF. For the CDR3, the DNA is TGTGCCAGCAGTTTATCGGGGGGGCAGTTAGGCTACACCTTC. The rearrangement uses TRBV27 and TRBJ1-2; tentative D call: TRBD1 (6 bases). CDR1 and CDR2 from the germline V gene are MNHEY and SMNVEV (reference sequence). Trimming cost V 0 bases and J 8 bases, with 13 bases left between them. The CDR3 extends over 14 amino acids.

To note about this clonotype: A read error may produce the germline difference seen at one junction end. This chain connects TRBV11-2 to TRBJ2-2; a weak D match, TRBD2 (6 bases). Germline V gene sequence: CDR1 SGHAT, CDR2 FQNNGV. The CDR3 has 14 residues. The DNA of the CDR3 is TGTGCCAGCAGCAAGGGACTGAACACCGGGGAGCCGTTTTTT. It specifies CASSKGLNTGEPFF.

The V gene is TRBV20-1, the J gene TRBJ2-7; D is possibly TRBD1 (6 bases). Germline lookup yields CDR1 DFQATT and CDR2 SNEGSKA (reference sequence). The CDR3 loop spans 13 amino acids. The V gene lost 3 bases and the J gene lost 4 bases, with 13 bases spanning the gap. The CDR3 reads CSASLGAVYEQYF. CDR3 bases: TGCAGTGCTAGTCTGGGGGCGGTGTACGAGCAGTACTTC.

This clonotype was detected a few times. The chain recombines TRBV20-1 with TRBJ2-3; D is perhaps TRBD2 (5 bases). Germline assignment: CDR1 DFQATT and CDR2 SNEGSKA (reference sequence). V was cut by 6 bases and J by 1 base, with 20 bases left in between. The length of the CDR3 is 16 residues. CDR3 loop: CSAADSTGSGTDTQYF. CDR3 in DNA: TGCAGTGCGGCTGACTCCACGGGATCGGGCACAGATACGCAGTATTTT.

The J gene is TRBJ2-3, the V gene TRBV15; 10 bases line up with TRBD2. CDR1 LNHNV and CDR2 YYDKDF come from the germline V gene (reference sequence). With V trimmed by 1 base and J by 4 bases, 8 bases remained unmatched. This CDR3 spans 17 amino acids. The CDR3 DNA sequence: TGTGCCACCAGCAGAGGCATAGCGGGAGGCCGGCCAGATACGCAGTATTTT. It yields the protein CATSRGIAGGRPDTQYF.

In the case of this clonotype: A much larger clonotype is one base distant, so this may be a read error. V and J are TRBV10-3 and TRBJ2-7, with D maybe TRBD2 (7 bases). V lost 2 bases and J lost 6, with 17 bases in between. Germline CDR1 reads ENHRY; CDR2 reads SYGVKD. The CDR3 has 15 residues. The CDR3 protein is CAISEVGGGLGEQYF. CDR3 DNA sequence: TGTGCCATCAGTGAGGTGGGAGGGGGGCTGGGCGAGCAGTACTTC.

The chain recombines TRBV18 with TRBJ2-1; D is perhaps TRBD1 or TRBD2 (5 bases each). This CDR3 region has 15 residues. CDR1 KGHSH and CDR2 LQKENI come from the germline V gene. V dropped 2 bases and J dropped 4 bases, with 12 bases sitting between them. The CDR3 sequence is CASSPATGAYNEQFF. DNA for the CDR3: TGTGCCAGCTCACCAGCCACCGGGGCTTACAATGAGCAGTTCTTC.

There are a few counts of this clonotype. The rearrangement uses TRBV20-1 and TRBJ1-6; unclear D gene. Per the germline V gene, CDR1 is DFQATT and CDR2 is SNEGSKA (reference sequence). Trimming removed 5 bases from V and 7 bases from J, with 15 bases in between. The CDR3 consists of 14 residues. In nucleotides, the CDR3 is TGCAGTGCTTATCGACCGTACTCCAATTCACCCCTCCACTTT. This codes for CSAYRPYSNSPLHF.

The chain uses TRBV20-1 and TRBJ1-1, with no clear D. Germline loops: CDR1 DFQATT, CDR2 SNEGSKA (reference sequence). V was cut by 6 bases and J by 8 bases, with 10 bases left in between. The CDR3 consists of 10 residues. The CDR3 loop is CSAGRTEAFF. The DNA for the CDR3 is TGCAGTGCCGGACGGACCGAAGCTTTCTTT.